The 20 T cell receptor beta chains below come from one sample, sequenced in a study of beta chain features in type 1 diabetes. Findings and caveats of the study: Among all four CD4+ subsets, Type 1 diabetes patients had TCRB CDR3s that were moderately but significantly shorter.

Which antigens these TCRs recognize remains unknown. Isolated RNA was reverse transcribed in full, so expressed TCRB transcripts were sequenced. TCRdb's table, derived via immunoSEQ multiplex PCR, lists solely in-frame clones and lacks some. The data hold about 170,000 clones, with 7.5% to 8.5% observed a single time. Sequencing was done on a sample of central memory CD4+ T cells from blood. The receptor source for this set is a man aged 18-30 years with type 1 diabetes.

This clone was observed a few times. This rearrangement joins TRBV28 to TRBJ1-4; 8 bases fit TRBD1. The CDR3 covers 16 residues. The V gene end was trimmed by 1 base and the J gene end by 3 bases; junction bases not matched to a gene: 4. Germline values: CDR1 MDHEN, CDR2 SYDVKM. CDR3 coding DNA: TGTGCCAGCAGTTTATCCGGGACAGGATCTAATGAAAAACTGTTTTTT. This codes for CASSLSGTGSNEKLFF.

The chain has TRBV28 and TRBJ2-1; 14 bases agree with TRBD2. Germline V CDR1 and CDR2: MDHEN, SYDVKM. The CDR3 is 16 residues long. J was trimmed by 2 bases and V by 7 bases; bases with no gene match: 4. The CDR3 nucleotides read TGTGCCAGCACTAAGACTAGCGGGGGGGCCTACAATGAGCAGTTCTTC. This gives the protein CASTKTSGGAYNEQFF.

The chain combines TRBV5-1 with TRBJ2-7, with a weak D call TRBD2 (6 bases). In germline, CDR1 is SGHRS, CDR2 YFSETQ. The CDR3 totals 14 residues. The V end was cut by 4 bases, the J end by 0 bases, with 11 bases between. CDR3 residues: CASSISGLSYEQYF. CDR3 DNA: TGCGCCAGCAGCATTTCGGGACTCTCCTACGAGCAGTACTTC.

This clone appeared a few times. The chain combines TRBV4-2 with TRBJ2-5; D possibly corresponds to TRBD2 (5 bases). The CDR3 has 15 amino acids. Germline loops: CDR1 LGHNA, CDR2 YNFKEQ. The V end lost 0 bases, the J end lost 2 bases, and 10 bases lay between the germline ends. The CDR3 DNA reads TGTGCCAGCAGCCAAGATTACAGCGGACAAGAGACCCAGTACTTC. Protein: CASSQDYSGQETQYF.

The genes are TRBV30 and TRBJ1-4, with 7 positions matching TRBD1. The J segment lost 0 bases and the V segment lost 1 base, leaving 2 bases of the junction unmatched. In germline, CDR1 is GTSNPN, CDR2 SVGIG (reference sequence). This CDR3 comprises 15 residues. In nucleotides, the CDR3 is TGTGCCTGGAGTGCCGGGACAGCAACTAATGAAAAACTGTTTTTT. Its protein is CAWSAGTATNEKLFF.

V gene TRBV27 combines with J gene TRBJ2-5; D unresolved. Between the trimmed V and J ends, which lost 4 bases and 5 bases, there was a span of 8 bases. Germline V gene data show CDR1 as MNHEY and CDR2 as SMNVEV (reference sequence). The CDR3 sequence is 12 residues long. CDR3 in DNA: TGTGCCAGCAGTTACGGGTGGGAGACCCAGTACTTC. Translating it yields CASSYGWETQYF.

This chain links TRBV5-6 with TRBJ2-1; 11 bases are a match to TRBD2. With 6 bases clipped from V and 6 bases from J, the junction kept 8 bases outside the gene matches. Germline assignment: CDR1 SGHDT and CDR2 YYEEEE. This CDR3 has 15 amino acids. The CDR3: CASTSTSGRGNEQFF. In nucleotides, the CDR3 is TGTGCCAGCACCTCCACTAGCGGGAGAGGCAATGAGCAGTTCTTC. Full variable domain (rest looked up from reference TRBV5-6 and TRBJ2-1): DAGVTQSPTHLIKTRGQQVTLRCSPKSGHDTVSWYQQALGQGPQFIFQYYEEEERQRGNFPDRFSGHQFPNYSSELNVNALLLGDSALYLCASTSTSGRGNEQFFGPGTRLTVL.

V and J are TRBV7-9 and TRBJ1-1, with D uncertain. The CDR3 is 16 amino acids. The V and J ends lost 2 bases and 5 bases respectively, with 18 bases between them. Germline-derived CDR1 and CDR2 are SEHNR and FQNEAQ (reference sequence). The CDR3 nucleotides read TGTGCCAGCAGCTTATCTCCCCACAGCTTAAGTACTGAAGCTTTCTTT. Protein sequence: CASSLSPHSLSTEAFF.

Remarks on this clone: The sample carries other DNA sequences with the same CDR3. In nucleotides, the CDR3 is TGCGCCAGCAGCTTGGGGAAGGGGGCCGATGGCTACACCTTC. Its translation: CASSLGKGADGYTF. V and J are TRBV5-1 and TRBJ1-2, with TRBD1 matching 7 bases. V lost 0 bases, J lost 6 bases, and 5 bases stayed unmatched. CDR3 length equals 14 residues. Germline-derived CDR1 and CDR2 are SGHRS and YFSETQ.

The V and J genes are TRBV11-2 and TRBJ2-7, with 10 bases identical to TRBD1. Germline V gene lookup returns CDR1 SGHAT and CDR2 FQNNGV. The CDR3 has 13 residues. The ends lost 8 bases at V and 5 bases at J; junction bases unmatched: 6. The CDR3 DNA sequence: TGTGCCAGCTCTGGGGACAGGGGCCACGAGCAGTACTTC. Translating gives CASSGDRGHEQYF.

The sample holds a few counts of this clone. This chain uses TRBV28 with TRBJ1-2, with a weak D call TRBD1 (6 bases). CDR3 length equals 13 residues. Trimming removed 4 bases at V and 5 bases at J, with 11 bases between. Germline lookup yields CDR1 MDHEN and CDR2 SYDVKM. The CDR3 DNA reads as TGTGCCAGCAGTTCTACCCAGGGGTATGGCTACACCTTC. Its translation is CASSSTQGYGYTF.

This clone was recorded once. This chain links TRBV7-2 with TRBJ1-1, with D possibly TRBD1 on 6 matching bases. Trimming removed 0 bases from V and 4 bases from J, with 6 bases in between. Germline CDR1 SGHTA, CDR2 FQGNSA. The CDR3 runs to 13 residues. The CDR3 nucleotides are TGTGCCAGCAGCTTAGCCAGGGGCACTGAAGCTTTCTTT. The encoded protein is CASSLARGTEAFF.

This clone occurred a few times. The chain is built from TRBV5-1 and TRBJ2-5; D may be TRBD1 (5 bases). Germline CDR1 and CDR2: SGHRS and YFSETQ. This CDR3 contains 15 residues. The germline V and J ends were trimmed by 0 bases and 1 base, with 10 bases remaining between them. CDR3 DNA: TGCGCCAGCAGCTTGGGGGGCGCGGCCCAAGAGACCCAGTACTTC. It specifies CASSLGGAAQETQYF. The full variable domain, its missing parts supplied by reference TRBV5-1 and TRBJ2-5, is KAGVTQTPRYLIKTRGQQVTLSCSPISGHRSVSWYQQTPGQGLQFLFEYFSETQRNKGNFPGRFSGRQFSNSRSEMNVSTLELGDSALYLCASSLGGAAQETQYFGPGTRLLVL.

In this sample, this clone turned up a few times. The rearrangement joins TRBV15 to TRBJ2-7; the D gene is possibly TRBD1 (6 bases). Trimming left V 0 bases short and J 0 bases short, with 15 bases between. Germline values: CDR1 LNHNV, CDR2 YYDKDF (reference sequence). The CDR3 spans 17 residues. The CDR3 region has the DNA TGTGCCACCAGCAGAGATCCCTCAGGGGCCTCCTCCTACGAGCAGTACTTC. Translating gives CATSRDPSGASSYEQYF.

This chain joins TRBV2 and TRBJ2-5; TRBD2 is a possible D gene (5 bases). The germline V gene encodes CDR1 SNHLY and CDR2 FYNNEI. The CDR3 is 12 amino acids. The CDR3 DNA follows: TGTGGGCTAGCTGGCGCTGGGGAGACCCAGTACTTC. Translating it yields CGLAGAGETQYF. Filled out from reference TRBV2 and TRBJ2-5, the complete variable domain reads EPEVTQTPSHQVTQMGQEVILRCVPISNHLYFYWYRQILGQKVEFLVSFYNNEISEKSEIFDDQFSVERPDGSNFTLKIRSTKLEDSAMYFCGLAGAGETQYFGPGTRLLVL.

This clone turned up a few times. The chain employs TRBV30 and TRBJ1-5, with TRBD1 matching 10 bases. The CDR3 consists of 15 residues. V shed 3 bases and J 6 bases; nucleotides not matched to a gene: 8. Germline V gene data show CDR1 as GTSNPN and CDR2 as SVGIG (reference sequence). Written as DNA, the CDR3 is TGTGCCTGGAGCCACGGGGACAGGGGAAGTCAGCCCCAGCATTTT. Protein: CAWSHGDRGSQPQHF.

This clone has a handful of counts. The chain uses TRBV4-2 and TRBJ2-1; no reliable D call. The CDR3 runs 14 residues. The V end was cut by 5 bases, the J end by 7 bases, with 15 bases between. From germline, CDR1 is LGHNA and CDR2 YNFKEQ. CDR3 in amino acids: CASSETPLVNEQFF. Written as DNA, the CDR3 is TGTGCCAGCAGCGAAACCCCTTTAGTAAATGAGCAGTTCTTC.

This sequence joins TRBV6-1 and TRBJ2-5; 10 nucleotides match TRBD2. This CDR3 is built from 20 residues. Germline CDR1 is MNHNS and CDR2 is SASEGT. J lost 5 bases, V lost 1 base, and 19 bases had no gene match. For the CDR3, the DNA is TGTGCCAGCAGTGAAGTTAAGGGGGCTAGCGGGGGCCAACCTCGGGAGACCCAGTACTTC. As protein: CASSEVKGASGGQPRETQYF.

There are many counts of this clone. The chain employs TRBV29-1 and TRBJ1-2; TRBD1 matches 7 bases. The CDR3 length is 13 residues. Losses at the gene ends were 2 bases for V and 4 bases for J; bases not matched to a gene: 4. CDR1 is SQVTM, CDR2 ANQGSEA, per germline. The CDR3 sequence is CSVERDSRYGYTF. Written as DNA, the CDR3 is TGCAGCGTTGAACGGGACAGCCGCTATGGCTACACCTTC.

The sample holds a few counts of this clone. The chain carries TRBV9 and TRBJ2-5; D possibly corresponds to TRBD2 (5 bases). The CDR3 runs 13 residues. V shed 0 bases and J shed 10 bases, with 13 bases lying between them. Germline CDR1 is SGDLS and CDR2 is YYNGEE. CDR3 sequence reads: CASSVEVWSGQYF. The DNA for the CDR3 is TGTGCCAGCAGCGTAGAAGTGTGGAGCGGCCAGTACTTC. The variable domain in full, with the rest retrieved from reference TRBV9 and TRBJ2-5, is DSGVTQTPKHLITATGQRVTLRCSPRSGDLSVYWYQQSLDQGLQFLIQYYNGEERAKGNILERFSAQQFPDLHSELNLSSLELGDSALYFCASSVEVWSGQYFGPGTRLLVL.